The source of this T cell receptor (beta chain) is a study of shared clonotypes between healthy human individuals. Study observations and caveats: Clonotypes shared by all four donors outscored non-shared clonotypes in generation probability. It was observed that approximately 5% of naive CD4 clonotypes were shared across a handful of donors. Sequencing of the sorted subsets was shown by rarefaction to be incomplete despite large depth.

TCRdb keeps only in-frame clones here, not all; method: immunoSEQ multiplex PCR. The data contain 780,000 or so clones, roughly two thirds of them singletons. With 3 bases removed from V and 5 bases from J, the gap between germline ends came to 18 bases. This CDR3 region has 16 residues. Per germline, CDR1 KGHSH and CDR2 LQKENI. Comment on this clone: Antigen: not known.

The sequenced sample consisted of memory CD4+ T cells sorted from blood. Subset here: CD45RA-negative fraction. The receptor was isolated from a woman under 40 in good health. This chain connects TRBV18 to TRBJ2-3; D uncertain. This CDR3 is CASSPTTGPTRDTQYF. The CDR3 region has the DNA TGTGCCAGCTCACCGACAACCGGGCCAACCCGAGATACGCAGTATTTT.